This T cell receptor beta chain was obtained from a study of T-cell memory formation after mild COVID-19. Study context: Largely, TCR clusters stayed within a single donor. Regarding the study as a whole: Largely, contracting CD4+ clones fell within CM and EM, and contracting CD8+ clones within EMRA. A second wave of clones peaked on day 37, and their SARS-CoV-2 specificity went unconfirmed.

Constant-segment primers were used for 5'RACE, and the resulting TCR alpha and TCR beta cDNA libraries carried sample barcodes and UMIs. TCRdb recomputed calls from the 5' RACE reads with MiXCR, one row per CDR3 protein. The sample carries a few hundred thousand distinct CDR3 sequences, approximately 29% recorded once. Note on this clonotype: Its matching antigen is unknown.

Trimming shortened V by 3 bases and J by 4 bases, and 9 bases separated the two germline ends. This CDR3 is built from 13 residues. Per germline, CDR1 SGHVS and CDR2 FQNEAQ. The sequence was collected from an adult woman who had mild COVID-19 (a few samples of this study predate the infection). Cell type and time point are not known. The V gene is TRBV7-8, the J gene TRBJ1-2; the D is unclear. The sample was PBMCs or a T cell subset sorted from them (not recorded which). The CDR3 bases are TGTGCCAGCAGCTTCCTCGGCGGCTATGGCTACACCTTC. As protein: CASSFLGGYGYTF.